Below, 18 T cell receptor beta chains from the same sample are listed, as sequenced in a study of cytomegalovirus exposure and HLA in healthy donors. Primers: 60 Vbeta forward and 13 Jbeta reverse. TCRdb's table, derived via immunoSEQ multiplex PCR, lists solely in-frame clones and lacks some. The data hold 100,000 to 150,000 clones, with just under 75% observed a single time. Sequences were obtained from PBMCs. The receptors here all came from a man in his sixties in good health and CMV-seropositive.

V and J are TRBV7-9 and TRBJ2-1; D gene ambiguous. V gave up 3 bases and J gave up 0 bases, with 9 bases separating them. In germline, CDR1 is SEHNR, CDR2 FQNEAQ (reference sequence). The CDR3 is 15 residues long. The CDR3 coding sequence is TGTGCCAGCAGCTTTTGGGCCAGCTCCTACAATGAGCAGTTCTTC. Its translation: CASSFWASSYNEQFF. Looking up the rest from reference TRBV7-9 and TRBJ2-1 gives the full variable domain: DTGVSQNPRHKITKRGQNVTFRCDPISEHNRLYWYRQTLGQGPEFLTYFQNEAQLEKSRLLSDRFSAERPKGSFSTLEIQRTEQGDSAMYLCASSFWASSYNEQFFGPGTRLTVL.

V gene TRBV11-1 combines with J gene TRBJ2-1, with 9 bases matching TRBD2. V lost 5 bases to trimming and J lost 1 base; unmatched junction nucleotides: 9. This CDR3 has 17 amino acids. Germline V lookup: CDR1 SGHAT, CDR2 FQDESV (reference sequence). This CDR3 is CASSRQTSGLSYNEQFF. The CDR3 DNA sequence: TGTGCCAGCAGCCGACAGACTAGCGGATTATCCTACAATGAGCAGTTCTTC. The full variable domain, in which reference TRBV11-1 and TRBJ2-1 provide the parts outside the CDR3, is EAEVAQSPRYKITEKSQAVAFWCDPISGHATLYWYRQILGQGPELLVQFQDESVVDDSQLPKDRFSAERLKGVDSTLKIQPAELGDSAMYLCASSRQTSGLSYNEQFFGPGTRLTVL.

Only one count was recorded for this clone. The chain is built from TRBV6-5 and TRBJ2-1, with D perhaps matching TRBD1 (5 bases). CDR3 length equals 12 residues. The V and J ends lost 5 bases and 4 bases respectively, with 6 bases between them. Germline CDR1 and CDR2: MNHEY and SVGAGI. CDR3 sequence: CASSGQYNEQFF. For the CDR3, the DNA is TGTGCCAGCAGTGGACAATACAATGAGCAGTTCTTC.

Within the sample, this clone is medium-sized. This chain links TRBV5-5 with TRBJ2-1, with 11 bases matching TRBD1. The germline CDR1 and CDR2 sequences are SGHKS and YYEKEE (reference sequence). V dropped 4 bases and J dropped 6; count of bases not matched to a gene: 12. CDR3 size: 17 residues. The CDR3 DNA is TGTGCCAGCAGCGTCCGACCGGGACAGGGGGTTGGCAATGAGCAGTTCTTC. Translation gives CASSVRPGQGVGNEQFF. Filled out from reference TRBV5-5 and TRBJ2-1, the complete variable domain reads DAGVTQSPTHLIKTRGQQVTLRCSPISGHKSVSWYQQVLGQGPQFIFQYYEKEERGRGNFPDRFSARQFPNYSSELNVNALLLGDSALYLCASSVRPGQGVGNEQFFGPGTRLTVL.

The rearrangement joins TRBV28 to TRBJ1-1, with D maybe TRBD1 (6 bases). CDR1 is MDHEN and CDR2 is SYDVKM in the germline V gene. V was shortened by 4 bases and J by 4 bases, with 13 bases between the two germline ends. The CDR3 is 14 residues long. CDR3 in amino acids: CASSSPGVGTEAFF. CDR3 bases: TGTGCCAGCAGTTCCCCAGGGGTGGGCACTGAAGCTTTCTTT.

The CDR3 sequence: CSVEGGGEAGITDTQYF. The CDR3 DNA sequence: TGCAGCGTTGAAGGTGGGGGGGAGGCGGGGATCACAGATACGCAGTATTTT. The rearrangement links TRBV29-1 to TRBJ2-3; 7 nucleotides match TRBD2. CDR1 and CDR2 (germline): SQVTM, ANQGSEA. The CDR3 spans 17 residues. V was clipped by 1 base and J by 2 bases; unmatched bases: 12.

V gene TRBV5-6 combines with J gene TRBJ1-2; 7 bases are shared with TRBD1. V shed 5 bases and J 5 bases; nucleotides not matched to a gene: 12. CDR1 is SGHDT, CDR2 YYEEEE, per germline. The CDR3 contains 15 residues. The CDR3 DNA follows: TGTGCCAGCAGGCGGGGACAGCAAGGGATATATGGCTACACCTTC. It is translated as CASRRGQQGIYGYTF.

This sequence joins TRBV10-3 and TRBJ2-2, with D hard to call. Germline V gene lookup returns CDR1 ENHRY and CDR2 SYGVKD. Trimming cost V 0 bases and J 1 base, with 6 bases left between them. The length of the CDR3 is 15 residues. The CDR3 DNA reads TGTGCCATCAGTGAGTCTCGCGGGAACACCGGGGAGCTGTTTTTT. Protein sequence: CAISESRGNTGELFF.

The J gene is TRBJ2-2, the V gene TRBV2, with 7 nucleotides matching TRBD2. Germline CDR1 reads SNHLY; CDR2 reads FYNNEI. The CDR3 extends over 15 amino acids. V gave up 5 bases and J gave up 3 bases; unmatched junction bases: 6. In DNA, the CDR3 is TGTGCCAGCAGTAGGGAGGGATTCGACACCGGGGAGCTGTTTTTT. Its translation is CASSREGFDTGELFF.

The CDR3 spells CASSRDAGGREQYF. CDR3 bases: TGTGCCAGCAGCCGGGACGCGGGGGGGCGGGAGCAGTACTTC. V is TRBV4-2 and J is TRBJ2-7, with TRBD2 identical over 9 bases. J gave up 7 bases and V 4 bases, and 8 bases lay outside the gene matches. The germline V gene encodes CDR1 LGHNA and CDR2 YNFKEQ. This CDR3 spans 14 amino acids.

The genes are TRBV5-8 and TRBJ1-1; D is uncertain. Germline loops: CDR1 SGHTS, CDR2 YDEGEE. V was clipped by 0 bases and J by 8 bases, with 17 bases between them. CDR3 size: 15 residues. CDR3 sequence reads: CASSLESRRSAEAFF. In DNA form, the CDR3 reads TGTGCCAGCAGCTTGGAATCAAGGAGATCCGCAGAAGCTTTCTTT.

The gene calls are TRBV19 and TRBJ2-5, with 9 nucleotides matching TRBD1. The CDR3 runs to 15 residues. Trimming at V came to 3 bases and at J to 5 bases, leaving 7 bases not matched to a gene. CDR1 and CDR2 from the germline V gene are LNHDA and SQIVND (reference sequence). CDR3 DNA sequence: TGTGCCAGTAGTATTGAGACAGGGGGTTGGGAGACCCAGTACTTC. Encoded protein: CASSIETGGWETQYF.

This chain connects TRBV5-1 to TRBJ2-5, with TRBD2 matching 8 bases. Trimming took 4 bases from V and 0 from J; bases not matched to a gene: 5. This CDR3 spans 15 amino acids. Germline CDR1 reads SGHRS; CDR2 reads YFSETQ. The CDR3 is CASSPALADQETQYF. The CDR3 bases are TGCGCCAGCAGCCCGGCACTAGCGGACCAAGAGACCCAGTACTTC.

V usage is TRBV15 and J usage is TRBJ1-2; D possibly corresponds to TRBD1 (5 bases). V dropped 7 bases and J dropped 4 bases, with 13 bases sitting between them. This CDR3 is built from 13 residues. Germline CDR1 LNHNV, CDR2 YYDKDF (reference sequence). DNA of the CDR3: TGTGCCACCAACTCTAGGGGTGTCTATGGCTACACCTTC. As protein: CATNSRGVYGYTF.

The chain recombines TRBV2 with TRBJ1-1; the D gene is possibly TRBD1 (6 bases). The CDR3 consists of 13 residues. Trimming cost V 10 bases and J 1 base, with 13 bases left between them. Per the germline V gene, CDR1 is SNHLY and CDR2 is FYNNEI. For the CDR3, the DNA is TGTGCCACCCATAGGGACAAGAACACTGAAGCTTTCTTT. Translating gives CATHRDKNTEAFF.

The J gene is TRBJ1-4, the V gene TRBV29-1; D remains unclear. Looked up from germline, CDR1 is SQVTM and CDR2 is ANQGSEA. CDR3 length: 12 residues. Trimming stripped 7 bases from V and 5 bases from J, with 11 bases between. The CDR3 protein is CSAGRPNEKLFF. CDR3 sequence (DNA): TGCAGCGCAGGCAGACCCAATGAAAAACTGTTTTTT.

This sequence joins TRBV2 and TRBJ2-7; 8 bases are a match to TRBD1. With V trimmed by 8 bases and J by 9 bases, 18 bases remained unmatched. The CDR3 is 15 amino acids. The germline gives CDR1 SNHLY, CDR2 FYNNEI. The CDR3 nucleotides read TGTGCCAGCTTCGGAGTGAGGACAGGGAGCCCTAGGCAGTACTTC. Protein: CASFGVRTGSPRQYF.

This chain connects TRBV2 to TRBJ1-6; the D is unclear. The germline V gene has CDR1 SNHLY and CDR2 FYNNEI. The CDR3 is made up of 13 amino acids. The germline V and J ends were trimmed by 3 bases and 14 bases, with 14 bases remaining between them. As DNA, the CDR3 is TGTGCCAGCAGTGAGAGGGCTTCTGGAGCCCTCCACTTT. Residues: CASSERASGALHF.